This record concerns one T cell receptor (beta chain) sequence. Its antigen is as yet unknown. The sample belongs to a study of cytomegalovirus exposure and HLA in healthy donors. Study-wide points: Associated with cytomegalovirus, according to the listing, were some 150 TCR beta chains. When presence/absence was analysed, sequencing depth was taken to be roughly uniform across donors.

In the PCR, 60 Vbeta and 13 Jbeta primers were used. Assay used: immunoSEQ multiplex PCR; TCRdb lists only in-frame clones, some missing. This sample has tens of thousands of clones; less than 85% occur once, and the top ten carry around 2.3%. Trimming at V came to 5 bases and at J to 4 bases, leaving 10 bases not matched to a gene. The CDR3 is 16 residues long. Germline V gene data show CDR1 as MNHEY and CDR2 as SMNVEV (reference sequence). Specimen: PBMCs. The chain is built from TRBV27 and TRBJ1-5; 8 bases are a match to TRBD1. The clonotype comes from a man in his late teens or twenties in good health and CMV-seronegative. The CDR3 DNA reads as TGTGCCAGCAGTCGAACGCGGACAGGGAGGAATCAGCCCCAGCATTTT. Its protein product is CASSRTRTGRNQPQHF.